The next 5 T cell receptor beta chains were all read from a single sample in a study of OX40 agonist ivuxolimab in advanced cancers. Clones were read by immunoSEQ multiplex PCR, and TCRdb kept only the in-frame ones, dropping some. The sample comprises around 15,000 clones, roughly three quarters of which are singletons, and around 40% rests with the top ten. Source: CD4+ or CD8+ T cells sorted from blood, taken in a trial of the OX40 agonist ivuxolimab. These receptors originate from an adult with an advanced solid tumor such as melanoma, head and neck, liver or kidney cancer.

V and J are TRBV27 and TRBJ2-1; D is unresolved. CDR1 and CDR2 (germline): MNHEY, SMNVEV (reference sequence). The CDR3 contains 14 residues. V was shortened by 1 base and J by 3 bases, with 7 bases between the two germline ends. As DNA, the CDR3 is TGTGCCAGCAGTTTATTTACCAGCTACAATGAGCAGTTCTTC. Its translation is CASSLFTSYNEQFF.

This CDR3 is CATSRDYSYEQYF. CDR3 coding DNA: TGTGCCACCTCCCGGGACTACTCCTACGAGCAGTACTTC. The chain carries TRBV28 and TRBJ2-7, with 7 bases fitting TRBD2. V shed 10 bases, J shed 0 bases, and the junction held 6 bases outside the gene matches. Germline assignment: CDR1 MDHEN and CDR2 SYDVKM. The CDR3 is 13 residues long.

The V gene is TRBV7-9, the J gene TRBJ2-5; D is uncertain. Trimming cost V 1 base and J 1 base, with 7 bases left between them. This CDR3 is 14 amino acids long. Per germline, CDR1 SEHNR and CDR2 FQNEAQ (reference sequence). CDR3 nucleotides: TGTGCCAGCAGCTTAGTGGGCAGCCAAGAGACCCAGTACTTC. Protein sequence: CASSLVGSQETQYF.

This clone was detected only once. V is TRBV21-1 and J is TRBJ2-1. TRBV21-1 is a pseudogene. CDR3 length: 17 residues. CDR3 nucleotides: TGTGCCAGCAGCTCGCCGAGGGGGGCGGATCCCTACAATGAGCAGTTCTTC. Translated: CASSSPRGADPYNEQFF.

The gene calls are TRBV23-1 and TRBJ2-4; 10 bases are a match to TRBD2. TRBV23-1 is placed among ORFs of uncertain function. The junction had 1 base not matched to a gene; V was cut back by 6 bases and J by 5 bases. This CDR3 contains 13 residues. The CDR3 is CASSLAGENIQYF. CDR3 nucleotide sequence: TGCGCCAGCAGCCTAGCGGGGGAAAACATTCAGTACTTC.